This T cell receptor beta chain was sequenced in a study of blood T cells in healthy people across ages (dated by TCRdb to the mid-2010s). Broadly, across the study: In model experiments, template switching captured roughly one uniquely barcoded TCR beta cDNA molecule for every two T cells. Age-related changes in TCR beta repertoire diversity were measured in the study by deep sequencing normalized with unique cDNA molecular identifiers. Four age groups were formed from the donors: young (average approximately 17 years), middle-aged (approximately 40), aged (about 62) and long-lived (around 82). For two donors (one aged 18 to 30 and one aged 80 or older), the study analyzed two additional independent replicas of 1 million unique cDNA reads from the same blood draw. Here is what the overall study found, with its caveats: Observed TCR beta diversity correlated strongly with the percentage of naive T cells measured by flow cytometry. Compared with the aged group, the long-lived group had more naive CD4+ T cells, fewer expanded clones and increased TCR diversity, a pattern suggesting age selection. Total diversity estimates from one million sequenced T cells were considered lower bounds and underestimates. Observed TCR beta diversity per million T cells fell roughly linearly with age, and a significant reduction was already apparent by age roughly 40. Bulk unsorted PBMC profiling prevented conclusive comparison of naive and antigen-experienced compartments. Because the CMV infection status of the donors was unknown, age-related changes in expanded clonotypes may potentially have been confounded.

CDR1 and CDR2, per the germline V gene, are SQVTM and ANQGSEA. The CDR3 starts with the cysteine, ends with the phenylalanine, and has 14 residues. Only CDR3 DNA is held: 42 bases, read in frame from base 1. The V end loses 8 bases and the J end loses 0 bases, and a stretch of 16 bases separates them. The library was produced with 5' RACE. Instrument used: Illumina HiSeq 2500. A second roughly 7 to 11 cycle PCR used a sample-barcoded 5' primer and a J-beta primer mix. Each TCR beta cDNA molecule received a unique molecular identifier from a template-switch 5' adaptor carrying 12 random nucleotides. Each sample yielded at least 2.5 million CDR3-containing paired-end reads. First-strand cDNA was synthesized from all RNA with the Mint cDNA synthesis kit, primed by a TRBC-specific oligonucleotide. All cDNA was treated with uracil-DNA glycosylase and then went through a first 18-cycle PCR with the universal primers M1SS and BC2_uni_R. On the study's bioinformatics: For normalization, 1 million high-quality reads were randomly selected from each sample, with every read carrying a distinct molecular identifier. Reads sharing molecular identifiers were discarded rather than binned into consensus sequences. CDR3 identification, clonotype clustering and error correction used MiTCR with a Q25 quality threshold and the strictest error-elimination algorithm. A nonparametric unseen species model with Euler transformation was used to estimate a lower bound on total TCR beta diversity. The public sequencing data were trimmed at Q25 with fastp and processed into clonotypes with MiXCR by TCRdb, which kept only in-frame beta chains. All rows with the same CDR3 protein become a single entry with the most common DNA and genes. The V and J calls and clone size are TCRdb's, not the authors'. The sample table lists more than 900,000 distinct CDR3 sequences, 25% to 35% of them with a count of one. The ten most abundant clones make up approximately 10% of the sample.

Systemically healthy Caucasian individuals from Russia, approximately 39 in total and aged about 6 to 100 years, were included as donors. About 10 milliliters of peripheral blood were collected from each donor into EDTA-treated Vacutainer tubes. PBMCs were isolated by Ficoll-Paque density-gradient centrifugation, with at least 7 million obtained per sample. Trizol reagent was used to extract total RNA from the PBMCs, yielding at least 5.5 micrograms per sample. Naive CD45RAhigh/CD27high T cell percentages were measured by flow cytometry on a PBMC aliquot from every donor. On this clonotype itself: Its recognized antigen is unknown. Per-base qualities were not stored, and no clone one base away is much larger.

This sample was shared with a second study, whose subject was T cells of mothers and their children. Per the second study: Nine systemically healthy Caucasian individuals, comprising three mothers and their six children, were included as donors. cDNA synthesis used all of the extracted RNA, with around 1.5 ug of RNA in each 15 ul reaction. In the second PCR, the M1S primer added sample barcodes and 2-4 random nucleotides. More than 9 million TCR beta CDR3 reads were obtained from each mother, and roughly 3.1 million reads were obtained from each child. In both related and unrelated pairs, thymic selection shapes the output of TCR recombination in a similar way, with inherited differences having only a minor effect. Normalized repertoire overlap was always found to be slightly, but never significantly, higher in related mother-child pairs than in unrelated mother-child pairs. No persistent microchimeric T cell clones were found, with a detection sensitivity of 75 to 100 clones per million clonotypes. The study used deep NGS to compare TCR beta repertoires of mothers and children, seeking features distinguishing related mother-child pairs from unrelated individuals. Mothers averaged about 37 +/- 4 years of age and children averaged roughly 11 +/- 4 years. After adapter ligation was performed with NEBNext reagents, the libraries were sequenced on an Illumina HiSeq 2000 with 100+100 nt paired-end reads. To prevent cross-contamination, the mother and child libraries were prepared one month apart and sequenced in separate runs. For each donor, somewhere between about 500,000 and 2,300,000 distinct TCR beta clonotypes were identified. Naive TCR beta clonotypes were estimated from low-frequency clonotypes matched to each donor's FACS-determined naive share, without sorting.

The sequence joins TRBV29-1 to TRBJ1-1, with the D gene not clear enough to name. What was sequenced was blood. This receptor was obtained from a woman in her thirties or forties in good health. The DNA sequence follows: TGCAGCTATGGATGGGGAGACATGAACACTGAAGCTTTCTTT. Its coded protein is CSYGWGDMNTEAFF. Here the CDR3 is joined to the reference TRBV29-1 and TRBJ1-1 genes, and the full variable domain is: SAVISQKPSRDICQRGTSLTIQCQVDSQVTMMFWYRQQPGQSLTLIATANQGSEATYESGFVIDKFPISRPNLTFSTLTVSNMSPEDSSIYLCSYGWGDMNTEAFFGQGTRLTVV.